These 19 T cell receptor beta chains were all obtained from the same sample, sequenced in a study of Ad26.COV2.S vaccination and SARS-CoV-2 variants. The protocol was immunoSEQ multiplex PCR, while the TCRdb copy is restricted to in-frame clones and leaves out a portion. The data show about 480,000 clones, around nine tenths seen once. The sample's treatment: roughly 20 received Ad26.COV2.S at low or high dose, single or two shots; several received placebo; per-sample allocation not given. At day 63 after the first vaccine or placebo injection, samples were drawn. The source was peripheral blood, collected in a trial of Ad26.COV2.S vaccine versus placebo. The receptors originated from a person between 18 and 60 years old who received the Ad26.COV2.S COVID-19 vaccine or a placebo.

This clone was counted only a few times. The chain employs TRBV19 and TRBJ2-3, with 11 nucleotides matching TRBD2. This CDR3 is built from 13 residues. Germline trimming cut 6 bases from V and 5 bases from J; bases unmatched to any gene: 1. Germline lookup yields CDR1 LNHDA and CDR2 SQIVND (reference sequence). This CDR3 reads CASRGLAVDTQYF. CDR3 DNA sequence: TGTGCCAGTAGGGGACTAGCGGTAGATACGCAGTATTTT. The entire variable domain, with the rest obtained from reference TRBV19 and TRBJ2-3, is as follows: DGGITQSPKYLFRKEGQNVTLSCEQNLNHDAMYWYRQDPGQGLRLIYYSQIVNDFQKGDIAEGYSVSREKKESFPLTVTSAQKNPTAFYLCASRGLAVDTQYFGPGTRLTVL.

Worth noting for this clone: Other DNA variants within this sample encode the same CDR3. V usage is TRBV9 and J usage is TRBJ2-2; D is unresolved. The germline V gene encodes CDR1 SGDLS and CDR2 YYNGEE. This CDR3 comprises 13 residues. The ends were cut back, 1 base at V and 3 bases at J, with 4 bases in the middle. The chain's CDR3 is CASSVQDTGELFF. The CDR3 DNA is TGTGCCAGCAGCGTACAAGACACCGGGGAGCTGTTTTTT.

The V and J genes are TRBV6-1 and TRBJ2-7; D call uncertain. This CDR3 is built from 14 residues. The V end was cut by 3 bases, the J end by 3 bases, with 12 bases between. Germline V CDR1 and CDR2: MNHNS, SASEGT. CDR3 in DNA: TGTGCCAGCAGTGAGGTCGAGGCGGTCTACGAGCAGTACTTC. The encoded protein is CASSEVEAVYEQYF.

The chain combines TRBV30 with TRBJ2-7, with 7 bases aligning to TRBD1. CDR1 is GTSNPN and CDR2 is SVGIG in the germline V gene (reference sequence). V lost 4 bases and J lost 6; bases outside the gene matches: 3. There are 11 residues in the CDR3. The CDR3 loop reads CAWTTGVEQYF. The CDR3 nucleotides read TGTGCCTGGACTACAGGGGTCGAGCAGTACTTC.

This clone was recorded once. This sequence joins TRBV28 and TRBJ1-3; D unclear. This CDR3 spans 18 amino acids. Germline V gives CDR1 MDHEN, CDR2 SYDVKM. The V end was cut by 0 bases, the J end by 0 bases, with 15 bases between. This CDR3 reads CASSLWAGLGFSGNTIYF. The CDR3 DNA is TGTGCCAGCAGTTTATGGGCGGGATTAGGGTTCTCTGGAAACACCATATATTTT.

The rearrangement links TRBV6-5 to TRBJ1-1; tentatively, D is TRBD1 (6 bases). The V and J ends lost 8 bases and 10 bases respectively, with 14 bases between them. Per the germline V gene, CDR1 is MNHEY and CDR2 is SVGAGI. The CDR3 is 11 amino acids. The CDR3 here is CASQRGGSAFF. The CDR3 nucleotides are TGTGCCAGCCAGAGGGGGGGTTCAGCTTTCTTT.

The V and J genes are TRBV19 and TRBJ2-3; D is uncertain. The CDR3 covers 14 residues. The germline V and J ends were trimmed by 1 base and 4 bases, with 9 bases remaining between them. Germline CDR1 LNHDA, CDR2 SQIVND (reference sequence). Here the CDR3 DNA reads TGTGCCAGTAGTATAGTTTTCCCTCCAGATACGCAGTATTTT. Its translation: CASSIVFPPDTQYF.

In nucleotides, the CDR3 is TGCGCCAGCAGCCCAACAGGGACGCTCAATGAAAAACTGTTTTTT. This encodes CASSPTGTLNEKLFF. The chain uses TRBV5-1 and TRBJ1-4; tentative D call: TRBD1 (6 bases). V was clipped by 4 bases and J by 5 bases, with 15 bases between them. Germline V gene data show CDR1 as SGHRS and CDR2 as YFSETQ. The CDR3 runs 15 residues.

The rearrangement uses TRBV27 and TRBJ2-5; TRBD2 agrees at 13 bases. With V trimmed by 6 bases and J by 5 bases, 3 bases remained unmatched. The CDR3 runs 14 residues. Germline-derived CDR1 and CDR2 are MNHEY and SMNVEV (reference sequence). This CDR3 is CASRLTSGRETQYF. Here the CDR3 DNA reads TGTGCCAGCAGGCTGACTAGCGGGAGGGAGACCCAGTACTTC.

V usage is TRBV6-5 and J usage is TRBJ1-2; possibly TRBD1 for D (5 bases). Germline assignment: CDR1 MNHEY and CDR2 SVGAGI. The CDR3 sequence is 15 residues long. Trimming pared 6 bases from V and 2 bases from J, leaving 16 bases between. CDR3 region: CASRTPGTGNYGYTF. The CDR3 DNA reads TGTGCCAGCAGGACCCCCGGGACGGGGAACTATGGCTACACCTTC.

In the case of this clone: This specimen includes other DNA sequences encoding the same CDR3. The rearrangement joins TRBV24-1 to TRBJ1-5, with D hard to call. Trimming shortened V by 1 base and J by 5 bases, and 5 bases separated the two germline ends. Germline V CDR1 and CDR2: KGHDR, SFDVKD. The CDR3 extends over 13 amino acids. The chain's CDR3 is CATSDFGDQPQHF. The CDR3 coding sequence is TGTGCCACCAGTGATTTCGGAGATCAGCCCCAGCATTTT.

This chain uses TRBV2 with TRBJ1-1; weak D call: TRBD1 (5 bases). The CDR3 has 13 amino acids. V lost 0 bases, J lost 5 bases, and 7 bases lay in between. CDR1 is SNHLY, CDR2 FYNNEI, per germline. The CDR3 nucleotides are TGTGCCAGCAGTGAAGCGGGGGGAACTGAAGCTTTCTTT. This sequence encodes CASSEAGGTEAFF.

The genes are TRBV25-1 and TRBJ2-7; 7 nucleotides agree with TRBD2. The CDR3 spans 15 residues. The junction had 5 bases not matched to a gene; V was cut back by 0 bases and J by 3 bases. Germline V gives CDR1 MGHDK, CDR2 SYGVNS. The CDR3 DNA sequence: TGTGCCAGCAGTGAATACCCGACTAGCAGCTACGAGCAGTACTTC. It encodes CASSEYPTSSYEQYF.

The V and J genes are TRBV28 and TRBJ2-1; no definite D call. V lost 5 bases to trimming and J lost 2 bases, with 13 bases between them. This CDR3 has 15 amino acids. In germline, CDR1 is MDHEN, CDR2 SYDVKM. As DNA, the CDR3 is TGTGCCAGCAGTCCGCGGTTGAGAACCTACAATGAGCAGTTCTTC. Translated, it gives CASSPRLRTYNEQFF.

This clone occurred a few times. This chain uses TRBV12-3 or TRBV12-4 with TRBJ2-7; D could derive from TRBD1 or TRBD2 (5 bases each). CDR3 size: 13 residues. The ends were cut back, 3 bases at V and 2 bases at J, with 8 bases in the middle. This CDR3 reads CASSLGRAYEQYF. The CDR3 nucleotides read TGTGCCAGCAGTTTGGGGCGGGCCTACGAGCAGTACTTC.

This chain links TRBV6-1 with TRBJ1-2; TRBD1 is a possible D gene (6 bases). Germline CDR1 MNHNS, CDR2 SASEGT. This CDR3 is 13 amino acids long. V lost 3 bases, J lost 7 bases, and 12 bases lay in between. The DNA of the CDR3 is TGTGCCAGCAGTGAGTGGGGGCCTGGTGGCTACACCTTC. It is translated as CASSEWGPGGYTF.

This sequence joins TRBV7-2 and TRBJ2-7; D tentatively fits TRBD1 or TRBD2 (5 bases each). CDR1 and CDR2 (germline): SGHTA, FQGNSA. V was shortened by 0 bases and J by 6 bases, with 21 bases between the two germline ends. The CDR3 is made up of 17 amino acids. The CDR3 DNA is TGTGCCAGCAGCTTAGCGGGGAGAGGGGCCCCAATTTTCGAGCAGTACTTC. Amino acids: CASSLAGRGAPIFEQYF.

This sequence joins TRBV7-9 and TRBJ2-7; 13 positions agree with TRBD2. The germline V gene encodes CDR1 SEHNR and CDR2 FQNEAQ (reference sequence). V was clipped by 0 bases and J by 5 bases; unmatched bases: 1. The CDR3 totals 15 residues. In DNA form, the CDR3 reads TGTGCCAGCAGCTTAGCAGGGACTAGCGGGAACGAGCAGTACTTC. It translates to CASSLAGTSGNEQYF.

In this sample, this clone turned up once. The rearrangement joins TRBV7-3 to TRBJ2-3; TRBD2 matches at 13 bases. The V gene end was trimmed by 3 bases and the J gene end by 5 bases; junction bases not matched to a gene: 5. Germline CDR1 SGHTA, CDR2 FQGTGA. The CDR3 is 16 residues long. CDR3: CASSFRLAGGGDTQYF. DNA of the CDR3: TGTGCCAGCAGCTTCAGACTAGCGGGAGGTGGAGATACGCAGTATTTT.